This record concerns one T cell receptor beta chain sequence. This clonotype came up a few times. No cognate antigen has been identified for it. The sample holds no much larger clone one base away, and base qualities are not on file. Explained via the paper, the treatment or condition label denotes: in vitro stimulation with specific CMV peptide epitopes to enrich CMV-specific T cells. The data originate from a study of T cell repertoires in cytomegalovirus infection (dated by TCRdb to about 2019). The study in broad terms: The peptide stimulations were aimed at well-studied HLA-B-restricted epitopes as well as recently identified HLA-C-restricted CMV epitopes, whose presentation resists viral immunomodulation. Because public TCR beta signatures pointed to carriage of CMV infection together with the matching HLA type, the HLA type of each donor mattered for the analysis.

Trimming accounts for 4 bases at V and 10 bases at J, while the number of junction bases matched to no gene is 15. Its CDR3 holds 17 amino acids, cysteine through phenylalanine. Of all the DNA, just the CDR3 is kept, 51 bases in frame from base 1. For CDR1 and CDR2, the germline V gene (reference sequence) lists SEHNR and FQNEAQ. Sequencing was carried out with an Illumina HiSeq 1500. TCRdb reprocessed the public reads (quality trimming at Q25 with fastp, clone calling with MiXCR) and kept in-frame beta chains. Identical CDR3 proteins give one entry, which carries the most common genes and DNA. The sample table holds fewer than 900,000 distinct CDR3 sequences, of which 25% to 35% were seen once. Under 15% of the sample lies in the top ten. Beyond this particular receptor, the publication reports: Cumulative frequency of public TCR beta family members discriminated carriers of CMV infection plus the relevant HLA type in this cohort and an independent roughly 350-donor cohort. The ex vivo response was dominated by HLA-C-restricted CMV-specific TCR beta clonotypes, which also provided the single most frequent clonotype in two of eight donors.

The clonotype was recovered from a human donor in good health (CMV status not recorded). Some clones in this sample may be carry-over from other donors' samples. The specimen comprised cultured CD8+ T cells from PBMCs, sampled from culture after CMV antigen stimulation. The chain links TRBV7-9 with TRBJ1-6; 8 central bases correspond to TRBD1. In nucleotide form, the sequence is TGTGCCAGCAGCTCTCCGTCCCAGACAGGGGACCGATCACCCCTCCACTTT. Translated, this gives CASSSPSQTGDRSPLHF.